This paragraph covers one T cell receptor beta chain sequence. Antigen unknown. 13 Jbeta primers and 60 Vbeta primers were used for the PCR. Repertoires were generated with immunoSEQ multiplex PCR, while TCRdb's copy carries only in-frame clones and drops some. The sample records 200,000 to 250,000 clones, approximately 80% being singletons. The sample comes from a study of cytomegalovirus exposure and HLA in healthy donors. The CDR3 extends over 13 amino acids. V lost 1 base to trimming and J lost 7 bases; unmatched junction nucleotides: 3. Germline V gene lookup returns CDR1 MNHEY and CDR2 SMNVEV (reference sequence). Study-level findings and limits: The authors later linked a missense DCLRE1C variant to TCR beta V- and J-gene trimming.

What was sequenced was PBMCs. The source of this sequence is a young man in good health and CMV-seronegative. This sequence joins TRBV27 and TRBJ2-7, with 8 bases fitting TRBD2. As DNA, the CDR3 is TGTGCCAGCAGTTTATTTCGGGGGGGGGAGCAGTACTTC. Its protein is CASSLFRGGEQYF.